This T cell receptor beta chain derives from a study of OX40 agonist ivuxolimab in advanced cancers. The study, taken as a whole, reports: Nonresponders, in some cases, also had low normalized T-cell clonal expansion.

Germline V gives CDR1 KGHSH, CDR2 LQKENI. The CDR3 is 13 residues long. Trimming took off 0 bases at V and 9 bases at J, with 11 bases between the two ends. A remark on this clone: The antigen is undetermined.

The protocol was immunoSEQ multiplex PCR, while the TCRdb copy is restricted to in-frame clones and leaves out a portion. The table lists 80,000 to 95,000 clones, approximately 91% of them singletons. The genes are TRBV18 and TRBJ1-1; no definite D call. Sample: CD4+ or CD8+ T cells sorted from blood, taken in a trial of the OX40 agonist ivuxolimab. This TCR was recovered from an adult with an advanced solid tumor such as melanoma, head and neck, liver or kidney cancer. The CDR3, as DNA: TGTGCCAGCTCACCACCGGAACAGCCAAAAGCTTTCTTT. Translated, it gives CASSPPEQPKAFF.